This T cell receptor beta chain was sequenced during a study of cytomegalovirus exposure and HLA in healthy donors. Study outcomes and limitations: There were some V segments, including TRBV6-2 and TRBV6-3, excluded as indistinguishable. Rarity marked most TCR sequences, yet some public TCRs occurred in many donors. Later findings reportedly placed an Asian-associated ancestry cluster below the roughly 670-donor mean for N-insertions.

Germline CDR1 is LNHNV and CDR2 is YYDKDF (reference sequence). V lost 0 bases, J lost 2 bases, and 7 bases lay in between. This CDR3 comprises 14 residues. This clone came up a few times. Antigen: not known. The PCR had 60 Vbeta and 13 Jbeta primers. Sequencing was performed with immunoSEQ multiplex PCR; in TCRdb, only in-frame clones are kept and a portion is missing. This table has approximately 130,000 clones, around 80% appearing once. This clonotype originated in a woman aged 50 to 60 in good health and CMV-seronegative. Sequenced input: PBMCs. The chain couples TRBV15 to TRBJ1-2; D not certain. The DNA of the CDR3 is TGTGCCACCAGCAGAGATACAAGAAACTATGGCTACACCTTC. It specifies CATSRDTRNYGYTF.